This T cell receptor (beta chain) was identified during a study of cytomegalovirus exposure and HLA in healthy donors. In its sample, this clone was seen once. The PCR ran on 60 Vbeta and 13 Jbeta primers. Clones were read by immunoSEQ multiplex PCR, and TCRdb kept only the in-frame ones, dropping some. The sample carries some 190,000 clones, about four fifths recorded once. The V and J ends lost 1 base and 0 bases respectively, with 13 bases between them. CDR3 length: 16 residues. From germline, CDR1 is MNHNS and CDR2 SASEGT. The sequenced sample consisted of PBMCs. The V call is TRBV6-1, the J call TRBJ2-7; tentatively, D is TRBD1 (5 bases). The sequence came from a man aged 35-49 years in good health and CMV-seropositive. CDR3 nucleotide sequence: TGTGCCAGCAGTGAAGACTATATAACAGGCTCCTACGAGCAGTACTTC. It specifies CASSEDYITGSYEQYF.